This TCR beta chain was identified during a study of T cell responses to AZD1222 COVID-19 vaccine. This clone was seen once. CDR1 is MNHNS and CDR2 is SASEGT in the germline V gene. V gave up 2 bases and J gave up 4 bases, with 17 bases separating them. This CDR3 comprises 16 residues. The data were produced by immunoSEQ multiplex PCR, yet TCRdb's version contains in-frame clones alone and is incomplete. This sample has 180,000 or so clones, with about 90% found just once. This TCR came from an adult who received the AZD1222 COVID-19 vaccine. The chain employs TRBV6-1 and TRBJ1-2; no reliable D call. Sample: peripheral blood, taken 28 days after the second AZD1222 dose. This CDR3 is CASSESGQLLPYGYTF. The CDR3 DNA is TGTGCCAGCAGTGAAAGTGGCCAACTGCTACCCTATGGCTACACCTTC.